Below, 26 T cell receptor beta chains from the same sample are listed, as sequenced in a study of neurological immune-mediated disorders. TCRdb fed the 5' RACE reads into MiXCR, producing one record per CDR3 protein. Here the sample spans 15,000 to 20,000 distinct CDR3 sequences, 13% to 15% being singletons. Material: CD4+ T cells from blood. The receptors derive from a woman aged 55-70 years with HTLV-1-associated myelopathy (HAM/TSP).

This clonotype was recorded many times. The gene calls are TRBV20-1 and TRBJ2-7, with D possibly being TRBD1 or TRBD2 (7 bases each). V was trimmed by 5 bases and J by 0 bases, leaving 14 bases between them. CDR1 DFQATT and CDR2 SNEGSKA come from the germline V gene (reference sequence). The CDR3 is 14 residues long. The CDR3 coding sequence is TGCAGTGCTCAGGGGGGGGGAAGCTCCTACGAGCAGTACTTC. Its protein is CSAQGGGSSYEQYF.

In this sample, this clonotype turned up many times. This CDR3 reads CSARDSRQYGTDTQYF. Written as DNA, the CDR3 is TGCAGTGCTAGAGATTCTCGGCAGTACGGGACAGATACGCAGTATTTT. The rearrangement uses TRBV20-1 and TRBJ2-3; no definite D call. Trimming pared 0 bases from V and 3 bases from J, leaving 16 bases between. Germline V CDR1 and CDR2: DFQATT, SNEGSKA (reference sequence). This CDR3 spans 16 amino acids.

Relative to its sample, this clonotype is medium-sized. The chain links TRBV20-1 to TRBJ1-4, with TRBD1 as a possible D gene (5 bases). The CDR3 is 14 amino acids. Trimming stripped 4 bases from V and 2 bases from J, with 11 bases between. CDR1 is DFQATT, CDR2 SNEGSKA, per germline (reference sequence). CDR3 residues: CSAIEGSTNEKLFF. The CDR3 DNA sequence: TGCAGTGCTATCGAGGGGTCGACTAATGAAAAACTGTTTTTT.

This clonotype was counted ten times or more. The genes are TRBV2 and TRBJ1-1; D perhaps matches TRBD1 (5 bases). The CDR3 sequence is 13 residues long. Germline assignment: CDR1 SNHLY and CDR2 FYNNEI. V lost 3 bases, J lost 6 bases, and 11 bases lay in between. Written as DNA, the CDR3 is TGTGCCAGCAGTGACAGGGTAGGGGCTGAAGCTTTCTTT. Translated: CASSDRVGAEAFF.

This clonotype was detected many times. As DNA, the CDR3 is TGTGCCAGCAGCCCCGGGACAGGGGCCCACAATGAGCAGTTCTTC. Its protein is CASSPGTGAHNEQFF. The chain combines TRBV7-7 with TRBJ2-1, with 10 bases that match TRBD1. Germline V gene sequence: CDR1 SSHAT, CDR2 FNYEAQ (reference sequence). Trimming took 5 bases from V and 5 from J; bases not matched to a gene: 6. CDR3 length: 15 residues.

This clonotype was recorded many times. The chain employs TRBV4-2 and TRBJ1-3, with D unresolved. The CDR3 is 15 residues long. Trimming took off 0 bases at V and 9 bases at J, with 15 bases between the two ends. Germline CDR1 reads LGHNA; CDR2 reads YNFKEQ. The CDR3 region is CASSQDQVSRGTIYF. CDR3 nucleotides: TGTGCCAGCAGCCAAGATCAGGTTTCTCGGGGCACCATATATTTT.

As to this clonotype: Germline is not matched at one junction end, which may reflect a read error. The CDR3 sequence is CVSINHIGWRGYTF. The DNA of the CDR3 is TGTGTCAGCATTAACCATATTGGGTGGCGAGGCTACACCTTC. This chain uses TRBV6-5 with TRBJ1-2; D uncertain. Looked up from germline, CDR1 is MNHEY and CDR2 is SVGAGI. The CDR3 consists of 14 residues.

Ten or more counts support this clonotype. The chain is built from TRBV20-1 and TRBJ2-1; D is unresolved. Per germline, CDR1 DFQATT and CDR2 SNEGSKA (reference sequence). V was pared by 5 bases and J by 0 bases, with 17 bases between. The CDR3 totals 16 residues. Here the CDR3 DNA reads TGCAGTGCTCCACCCGCGTTAGCCAGCTCCTACAATGAGCAGTTCTTC. The encoded protein is CSAPPALASSYNEQFF.

This clonotype was counted many times. This chain uses TRBV15 with TRBJ2-1, with D perhaps assigned TRBD1 or TRBD2 (5 bases each). CDR3 length: 13 residues. Germline CDR1 and CDR2: LNHNV and YYDKDF (reference sequence). V lost 0 bases and J lost 7, with 7 bases in between. The CDR3 protein is CATSRDGGNEQFF. The CDR3 nucleotides read TGTGCCACCAGCAGAGATGGGGGAAATGAGCAGTTCTTC.

This clonotype was seen ten or more times. The chain employs TRBV3-1 and TRBJ2-2, with a tentative D call TRBD2 (6 bases). Germline lookup yields CDR1 LGHDT and CDR2 YNNKEL (reference sequence). The CDR3 consists of 16 residues. Trimming removed 1 base from V and 3 bases from J, with 12 bases in between. The DNA of the CDR3 is TGTGCCAGCAGCCAAGGTTGGAGGGGAGACACCGGGGAGCTGTTTTTT. Residues: CASSQGWRGDTGELFF. Complete variable domain (other parts from reference TRBV3-1 and TRBJ2-2): DTAVSQTPKYLVTQMGNDKSIKCEQNLGHDTMYWYKQDSKKFLKIMFSYNNKELIINETVPNRFSPKSPDKAHLNLHINSLELGDSAVYFCASSQGWRGDTGELFFGEGSRLTVL.

This clonotype was detected ten times or more. The chain uses TRBV20-1 and TRBJ1-2, with TRBD1 as a possible D gene (5 bases). V lost 1 base and J 4 bases, leaving 10 bases between the germline ends. CDR1 is DFQATT and CDR2 is SNEGSKA in the germline V gene (reference sequence). The CDR3 is 13 amino acids. Here the CDR3 reads CSARGQGGYGYTF. CDR3 in DNA: TGCAGTGCTAGAGGGCAGGGCGGCTATGGCTACACCTTC.

This clonotype was observed at least ten times. The chain employs TRBV12-3 or TRBV12-4 and TRBJ1-5; D gene ambiguous. The V end was cut by 3 bases, the J end by 3 bases, with 9 bases between. The CDR3 sequence is 14 residues long. CDR3 nucleotides: TGTGCCAGCAGTTTTGGGCAGTCCAATCAGCCCCAGCATTTT. This sequence encodes CASSFGQSNQPQHF.

The table lists this clonotype with many counts. This chain joins TRBV18 and TRBJ2-2; D might be TRBD2 (5 bases). Germline CDR1 and CDR2: KGHSH and LQKENI. The V gene lost 3 bases and the J gene lost 1 base, with 12 bases spanning the gap. This CDR3 region has 16 residues. Here the CDR3 DNA reads TGTGCCAGCTCACCCTATCTGGCGGGGAACACCGGGGAGCTGTTTTTT. Its translation: CASSPYLAGNTGELFF.

Many counts were recorded for this clonotype. The V gene is TRBV4-1, the J gene TRBJ2-3, with D maybe TRBD2 (6 bases). This CDR3 is 15 amino acids long. The germline V gene has CDR1 MGHRA and CDR2 YSYEKL. The germline V and J ends were trimmed by 2 bases and 4 bases, with 13 bases remaining between them. In nucleotides, the CDR3 is TGCGCCAGCAGCCAAAGACTAGGGAACCCAGATACGCAGTATTTT. Translated, it gives CASSQRLGNPDTQYF.

This clonotype was seen at least ten times. The DNA of the CDR3 is TGTGCCAGCAGTTACTCGATTCAAGGGGTAAGCAATCAGCCCCAGCATTTT. This codes for CASSYSIQGVSNQPQHF. The genes are TRBV6-6 and TRBJ1-5; the D gene is possibly TRBD1 (5 bases). Germline values: CDR1 MNHNY, CDR2 SVGAGI (reference sequence). The V and J ends lost 0 bases and 1 base respectively, with 13 bases between them. The CDR3 spans 17 residues.

Of note for this clonotype: Because the CDR3 is missing its conserved closing phenylalanine or tryptophan, this is likely a read error. V is TRBV27 and J is TRBJ1-2; D remains unclear. The CDR3 runs 14 residues. V was shortened by 2 bases and J by 6 bases, with 13 bases between the two germline ends. CDR1 is MNHEY and CDR2 is SMNVEV in the germline V gene (reference sequence). The CDR3 here is CASSLGCRINGYTV. CDR3 in DNA: TGTGCCAGCAGTTTAGGGTGTCGCATAAATGGCTACACCGTC.

This clonotype was found many times. The chain combines TRBV19 with TRBJ1-4; 8 positions agree with TRBD1. V shed 6 bases and J 3 bases; nucleotides not matched to a gene: 3. In germline, CDR1 is LNHDA, CDR2 SQIVND (reference sequence). The CDR3 covers 14 residues. CDR3 sequence reads: CASSGQGSNEKLFF. CDR3 nucleotides: TGTGCCAGTAGCGGACAGGGTTCTAATGAAAAACTGTTTTTT.

This clonotype was recorded many times. J is TRBJ2-4 and V is TRBV20-1; D tentatively reads TRBD1 or TRBD2 (6 bases each). The CDR3 is made up of 16 amino acids. V was pared by 0 bases and J by 6 bases, with 18 bases between. Looked up from germline, CDR1 is DFQATT and CDR2 is SNEGSKA (reference sequence). CDR3 amino acids: CSARDLNGGPRNIQYF. The CDR3, as DNA: TGCAGTGCTAGAGATCTCAACGGGGGCCCAAGAAACATTCAGTACTTC.

This clonotype was found many times. V usage is TRBV19 and J usage is TRBJ1-5; D is possibly TRBD1 (6 bases). CDR1 is LNHDA and CDR2 is SQIVND in the germline V gene (reference sequence). The CDR3 has 15 amino acids. The V gene lost 7 bases and the J gene lost 1 base, with 14 bases spanning the gap. CDR3: CASNIRTASNQPQHF. As DNA, the CDR3 is TGTGCCAGTAATATCAGGACAGCAAGCAATCAGCCCCAGCATTTT.

This clonotype is termed medium-sized (0.01 to 0.1%). The J gene is TRBJ1-3, the V gene TRBV2; D gene ambiguous. CDR1 SNHLY and CDR2 FYNNEI come from the germline V gene. V shed 2 bases and J shed 1 base, with 15 bases lying between them. The CDR3 is made up of 17 amino acids. The CDR3 sequence: CASSETSPRGSGNTIYF. The CDR3 coding sequence is TGTGCCAGCAGTGAAACCTCACCTCGAGGGTCTGGAAACACCATATATTTT.

V is TRBV10-2 and J is TRBJ1-1; a possible D gene is TRBD1 (6 bases). Trimming left V 6 bases short and J 6 bases short, with 20 bases between. This CDR3 region has 15 residues. The germline gives CDR1 WSHSY, CDR2 SAAADI. The CDR3 DNA sequence: TGCGCCAGCAGGGAGGCCGGGAGGGGGACTCCTGAAGCTTTCTTT. It encodes CASREAGRGTPEAFF.

Concerning this clonotype: The junction departs from germline at one end; a sequencing error may be responsible. The CDR3 spells CANSFNTGELFF. The CDR3 DNA is TGTGCCAACAGCTTTAACACCGGTGAGCTGTTTTTT. J is TRBJ2-2 and V is TRBV7-2; D is unclear. This CDR3 is 12 amino acids long. Germline lookup yields CDR1 SGHTA and CDR2 FQGNSA.

This clonotype was picked up many times. The rearrangement uses TRBV20-1 and TRBJ2-7, with 7 bases identical to TRBD1. CDR3 length equals 13 residues. CDR1 DFQATT and CDR2 SNEGSKA come from the germline V gene (reference sequence). V trimming: 5 bases; J trimming: 2 bases; junction bases outside the gene matches: 6. The CDR3 loop reads CSARQGAPYEQYF. CDR3 DNA: TGCAGTGCTCGACAGGGTGCTCCCTACGAGCAGTACTTC.

This clonotype appeared a single time. One base away lies a much larger clone, so this may be a sequencing read error. The genes are TRBV6-5 and TRBJ2-3; perhaps D is TRBD1 or TRBD2 (6 bases each). The germline CDR1 and CDR2 sequences are MNHEY and SVGAGI. The CDR3 has 17 amino acids. The CDR3 DNA is TGTGCCGGCAGTTACTACCCCCCCGGGGGCATCACAGATACGCAGTATTTT. Protein sequence: CAGSYYPPGGITDTQYF.

V is TRBV20-1 and J is TRBJ2-7, with TRBD2 matching over 12 bases. The CDR3 spans 14 residues. The ends lost 4 bases at V and 4 bases at J; junction bases unmatched: 5. Germline V gene lookup returns CDR1 DFQATT and CDR2 SNEGSKA (reference sequence). The DNA for the CDR3 is TGCAGTGCTATAGTACTAGCGGGAGGTTACGAGCAGTACTTC. Its translation: CSAIVLAGGYEQYF.

This clonotype occurred many times. The V call is TRBV2, the J call TRBJ2-1, with 13 nucleotides matching TRBD2. V trimming: 7 bases; J trimming: 8 bases; junction bases outside the gene matches: 8. This CDR3 has 15 residues. Germline V gene data show CDR1 as SNHLY and CDR2 as FYNNEI. CDR3 protein: CASTPGTSGTYEQFF. The DNA of the CDR3 is TGTGCCAGCACTCCCGGGACTAGCGGGACATATGAGCAGTTCTTC.